The following is a T cell receptor beta chain sequence with its context. The entry originates in a study of blood T cell repertoires in COVID-19. Study in general: Material from acute and convalescent COVID-19 was sourced from the United States, Italy and Spain.

This CDR3 has 12 residues. V lost 6 bases and J lost 4, with 7 bases in between. CDR1 and CDR2 (germline): MNHEY, SMNVEV (reference sequence). Individuals drawn from approximately 26 US areas were roughly 18 to 95 years old. Authors' data handling: Amplified reference gene primers provided the basis for estimating nucleated cell counts. Generated by immunoSEQ multiplex PCR, the TCRdb table keeps only in-frame clones and is missing some. The V and J calls and the clone size are those of that table, but D and trimming were determined from the DNA. The data contain approximately 300,000 clones, roughly 90% of them singletons.

Sequenced material: PBMCs or T cells enriched from blood (not recorded which). The V and J genes are TRBV27 and TRBJ2-1, with D uncertain. The receptor was isolated from a woman in her twenties or thirties who had recovered from COVID-19. For the CDR3, the DNA is TGTGCCAGCAGCCACGGTTACAATGAGCAGTTCTTC. Amino acids: CASSHGYNEQFF.